This TCR beta chain originates from a study of somatic mutations in cytotoxic T cells in rheumatoid arthritis. Across the whole study: Collection of patient blood (about 28 ml EDTA) took place right after diagnosis, before any treatment.

The CDR3 has 17 residues. The V segment lost 6 bases and the J segment 0 bases; nucleotides outside the gene matches: 13. Per germline, CDR1 MNHEY and CDR2 SMNVEV (reference sequence). This clone turned up a few times. Its antigen remains unknown. The assay was immunoSEQ multiplex PCR, and TCRdb's table has in-frame clones only and misses some. Among approximately 9,300 clones listed, 75% to 95% were seen once. Study outcomes and limitations: About an eighth of the 65 patients had a largest CD8+ clone above 20% of CD8+ cells. CD8+ clonality increased with age in rheumatoid arthritis patients but not in healthy controls.

Sequenced input: CD8+ T cells sorted from blood. This chain joins TRBV27 and TRBJ1-1, with TRBD1 identical over 7 bases. This sequence originates from a woman younger than 35 with rheumatoid arthritis. The CDR3 bases are TGTGCCAGCAGGACCGACAGGGCGGATGATATGAACACTGAAGCTTTCTTT. Amino acids: CASRTDRADDMNTEAFF.